The 22 T cell receptor beta chains reported below all come from one sample, sequenced in a study of cytomegalovirus exposure and HLA in healthy donors. The repertoire was sequenced with immunoSEQ multiplex PCR; TCRdb's copy has only in-frame clones and lacks some. The sample has around 150,000 clones; approximately 90% are singletons. The sample was PBMCs. These receptors all stem from a man younger than 30 in good health and CMV-seronegative.

V is TRBV19 and J is TRBJ1-5; D gene ambiguous. The CDR3 sequence is 14 residues long. Germline assignment: CDR1 LNHDA and CDR2 SQIVND (reference sequence). The V end was cut by 2 bases, the J end by 7 bases, with 12 bases between. In nucleotides, the CDR3 is TGTGCCAGTAGTATATCGGGGTATCGGCAGCCCCAGCATTTT. Its protein is CASSISGYRQPQHF.

The rearrangement joins TRBV13 to TRBJ1-2, with D tentatively TRBD1 (6 bases). The CDR3 length is 13 residues. Germline V CDR1 and CDR2: PRHDT, FYEKMQ (reference sequence). Trimming pared 5 bases from V and 2 bases from J, leaving 9 bases between. CDR3 coding DNA: TGTGCCAGCAGCCCCGACAGGAACTATGGCTACACCTTC. The encoded protein is CASSPDRNYGYTF. Filled out from reference TRBV13 and TRBJ1-2, the complete variable domain reads AAGVIQSPRHLIKEKRETATLKCYPIPRHDTVYWYQQGPGQDPQFLISFYEKMQSDKGSIPDRFSAQQFSDYHSELNMSSLELGDSALYFCASSPDRNYGYTFGSGTRLTVV.

The chain carries TRBV4-2 and TRBJ2-2; tentatively, D is TRBD2 (5 bases). This CDR3 is built from 14 residues. The germline CDR1 and CDR2 sequences are LGHNA and YNFKEQ. V was pared by 1 base and J by 5 bases, with 8 bases between. CDR3 nucleotides: TGTGCCAGCAGCCAAGGGGGAGCTACCGGGGAGCTGTTTTTT. This encodes CASSQGGATGELFF.

The rearrangement joins TRBV4-1 to TRBJ1-5; no clear D. V was clipped by 2 bases and J by 0 bases, with 14 bases between them. From germline, CDR1 is MGHRA and CDR2 YSYEKL. CDR3 length equals 17 residues. The CDR3 sequence: CASSQRWPPSSNQPQHF. The CDR3 nucleotides are TGCGCCAGCAGCCAAAGATGGCCACCAAGTAGCAATCAGCCCCAGCATTTT.

The chain combines TRBV19 with TRBJ2-1; 7 bases are shared with TRBD1. This CDR3 is 16 amino acids long. CDR1 is LNHDA and CDR2 is SQIVND in the germline V gene (reference sequence). The V gene end was trimmed by 1 base and the J gene end by 7 bases; junction bases not matched to a gene: 10. The CDR3 DNA follows: TGTGCCAGTAGTATAGGCGGACAGGCCGGGTGGAATGAGCAGTTCTTC. Encoded protein: CASSIGGQAGWNEQFF. Supplemented by reference TRBV19 and TRBJ2-1, the full variable domain reads DGGITQSPKYLFRKEGQNVTLSCEQNLNHDAMYWYRQDPGQGLRLIYYSQIVNDFQKGDIAEGYSVSREKKESFPLTVTSAQKNPTAFYLCASSIGGQAGWNEQFFGPGTRLTVL.

J is TRBJ1-2 and V is TRBV5-6; perhaps TRBD1 as D (6 bases). This CDR3 region has 12 residues. Germline CDR1 reads SGHDT; CDR2 reads YYEEEE. V was cut by 4 bases and J by 8 bases, with 12 bases left in between. For the CDR3, the DNA is TGTGCCAGCAGCAGTACAGGGTGGGGCTACACCTTC. It codes for CASSSTGWGYTF.

The chain couples TRBV28 to TRBJ2-7; D is ambiguous. Between the trimmed V and J ends, which lost 3 bases and 1 base, there was a span of 10 bases. CDR3 length: 14 amino acids. Per the germline V gene, CDR1 is MDHEN and CDR2 is SYDVKM. CDR3 in amino acids: CASSFPGTSYEQYF. As DNA, the CDR3 is TGTGCCAGCAGTTTCCCAGGAACTTCCTACGAGCAGTACTTC.

The gene calls are TRBV11-2 and TRBJ1-4; the match to TRBD1 covers 7 bases. The CDR3 has 15 amino acids. Germline values: CDR1 SGHAT, CDR2 FQNNGV. V was pared by 6 bases and J by 5 bases, with 9 bases of the junction left unmatched. The CDR3 loop is CASSSNRGLNEKLFF. The CDR3 region has the DNA TGTGCCAGCAGTTCAAACAGGGGTCTAAATGAAAAACTGTTTTTT.

V gene TRBV5-6 combines with J gene TRBJ1-1, with TRBD1 matching over 10 bases. This CDR3 is built from 15 residues. Trimming at V came to 5 bases and at J to 5 bases, leaving 9 bases not matched to a gene. Germline V CDR1 and CDR2: SGHDT, YYEEEE. CDR3 sequence (DNA): TGTGCCAGCAGGAGACAGGGGGCGTTGAGTACTGAAGCTTTCTTT. Protein sequence: CASRRQGALSTEAFF.

The CDR3 spells CASSLGRGTEAFF. The CDR3, as DNA: TGTGCCAGCAGCTTAGGAAGAGGTACTGAAGCTTTCTTT. This chain connects TRBV11-1 to TRBJ1-1, with no clear D. With 1 base removed from V and 5 bases from J, the gap between germline ends came to 8 bases. There are 13 residues in the CDR3. The germline gives CDR1 SGHAT, CDR2 FQDESV (reference sequence).

This clone occurred once. The V gene is TRBV2, the J gene TRBJ2-7; 13 nucleotides agree with TRBD2. CDR3 length: 14 amino acids. Looked up from germline, CDR1 is SNHLY and CDR2 is FYNNEI. J gave up 3 bases and V 7 bases, and 3 bases lay outside the gene matches. The CDR3 sequence is CASIGLAGVYEQYF. CDR3 nucleotide sequence: TGTGCCAGCATTGGACTAGCGGGAGTCTACGAGCAGTACTTC.

CDR3 amino acids: CASSVGQGASEAFF. The DNA for the CDR3 is TGTGCCAGCAGCGTAGGACAGGGGGCTTCTGAAGCTTTCTTT. The chain carries TRBV4-2 and TRBJ1-1; 11 bases line up with TRBD1. Germline CDR1 LGHNA, CDR2 YNFKEQ. CDR3 length: 14 amino acids. Trimming cost V 5 bases and J 6 bases; bases outside gene matches: 5.

V gene TRBV30 combines with J gene TRBJ1-1; the D is unclear. V was clipped by 1 base and J by 6 bases, with 9 bases between them. The CDR3 loop spans 12 amino acids. Germline lookup yields CDR1 GTSNPN and CDR2 SVGIG (reference sequence). CDR3 protein: CAWSAGGAEAFF. CDR3 nucleotide sequence: TGTGCCTGGAGTGCCGGAGGCGCTGAAGCTTTCTTT.

The J gene is TRBJ2-2, the V gene TRBV28; tentative D call: TRBD1 (6 bases). Germline V CDR1 and CDR2: MDHEN, SYDVKM. V lost 6 bases to trimming and J lost 7 bases, with 21 bases between them. The CDR3 runs 16 residues. The CDR3 DNA sequence: TGTGCCAGCAGCTCAGTATACGGGCCCAGGGGCGGGGAGCTGTTTTTT. Protein sequence: CASSSVYGPRGGELFF. The whole variable domain, filled in from reference TRBV28 and TRBJ2-2, reads DVKVTQSSRYLVKRTGEKVFLECVQDMDHENMFWYRQDPGLGLRLIYFSYDVKMKEKGDIPEGYSVSREKKERFSLILESASTNQTSMYLCASSSVYGPRGGELFFGEGSRLTVL.

The J gene is TRBJ2-1, the V gene TRBV5-1; no firm D call. CDR3 size: 13 residues. Germline V CDR1 and CDR2: SGHRS, YFSETQ. V shed 3 bases and J shed 5 bases, with 9 bases lying between them. The CDR3, as DNA: TGCGCCAGCAGCTCAGACAACAACAATGAGCAGTTCTTC. Translated, it gives CASSSDNNNEQFF.

This clone was seen a few times. The chain combines TRBV27 with TRBJ1-5; no clear D. Germline V CDR1 and CDR2: MNHEY, SMNVEV (reference sequence). V was shortened by 6 bases and J by 0 bases, with 12 bases between the two germline ends. The CDR3 consists of 15 residues. The CDR3 region is CASSPGWDSNQPQHF. CDR3 bases: TGTGCCAGCAGCCCGGGATGGGATAGCAATCAGCCCCAGCATTTT.

V is TRBV25-1 and J is TRBJ2-5, with TRBD1 as a possible D gene (5 bases). CDR1 is MGHDK, CDR2 SYGVNS, per germline. Between the trimmed V and J ends, which lost 0 bases and 3 bases, there was a span of 11 bases. The CDR3 spans 15 residues. CDR3 coding DNA: TGTGCCAGCAGTGAATACTTCCAGGGTGAAGAGACCCAGTACTTC. Its translation: CASSEYFQGEETQYF. The entire variable domain, with the rest obtained from reference TRBV25-1 and TRBJ2-5, is as follows: EADIYQTPRYLVIGTGKKITLECSQTMGHDKMYWYQQDPGMELHLIHYSYGVNSTEKGDLSSESTVSRIRTEHFPLTLESARPSHTSQYLCASSEYFQGEETQYFGPGTRLLVL.

The rearrangement uses TRBV4-2 and TRBJ2-1; D might be TRBD2 (5 bases). This CDR3 is built from 15 residues. V dropped 0 bases and J dropped 6 bases, with 12 bases sitting between them. CDR1 is LGHNA, CDR2 YNFKEQ, per germline. CDR3 nucleotides: TGTGCCAGCAGCCAAGAGGTGGGAGAAATCAATGAGCAGTTCTTC. It translates to CASSQEVGEINEQFF.

This chain connects TRBV27 to TRBJ2-7; TRBD1 is a possible D gene (6 bases). The CDR3 runs 15 residues. V lost 2 bases, J lost 5 bases, and 16 bases lay in between. Germline-derived CDR1 and CDR2 are MNHEY and SMNVEV (reference sequence). The CDR3 protein is CASSLMGRGIHEQYF. The CDR3 region has the DNA TGTGCCAGCAGTTTAATGGGCAGGGGAATCCACGAGCAGTACTTC.

V and J are TRBV6-5 and TRBJ1-5; D is unclear. Germline V CDR1 and CDR2: MNHEY, SVGAGI. Deletions cut 7 bases from V and 3 bases from J, with 13 bases between. This CDR3 region has 14 residues. The CDR3 DNA reads as TGTGCCAGCAAGAAAGCGCAGTTCAATCAGCCCCAGCATTTT. Translating gives CASKKAQFNQPQHF.

The count of this clone is one. The chain employs TRBV7-8 and TRBJ2-7; no reliable D call. With 1 base removed from V and 7 bases from J, the gap between germline ends came to 8 bases. This CDR3 has 12 amino acids. From germline, CDR1 is SGHVS and CDR2 FQNEAQ. This CDR3 reads CASSLDPQEQYF. Written as DNA, the CDR3 is TGTGCCAGCAGCTTAGATCCCCAGGAGCAGTACTTC.

V usage is TRBV10-1 and J usage is TRBJ2-7, with 9 bases lining up with TRBD2. V shed 6 bases and J 4 bases; nucleotides not matched to a gene: 7. This CDR3 is built from 14 residues. Germline CDR1 is WNHNN and CDR2 is SYGVQD (reference sequence). For the CDR3, the DNA is TGCGCCAGCAGCACCGGGACTAGCAGTTACGAGCAGTACTTC. It translates to CASSTGTSSYEQYF.